This T cell receptor beta chain was sequenced for a study of T cell responses to AZD1222 COVID-19 vaccine. Remarks on this clone: Its antigen remains unidentified.

Findings of the study overall: In the spike-specific TCR repertoire, nearly half reportedly target unmutated variant regions. Most donors were white British, females outnumbered males, and clonal diversity was possibly underestimated.

The CDR3 totals 15 residues. The germline V gene has CDR1 MNHNS and CDR2 SASEGT. V lost 0 bases and J lost 8, with 14 bases in between. Clones were sequenced by immunoSEQ multiplex PCR, and TCRdb holds only the in-frame ones, with some missing. The data contain 150,000 to 200,000 clones, around 90% of them seen just once; the ten biggest clones take up roughly 2%. Whether given at about 4 or about 12 weeks, second doses were pooled. The sequence was obtained from an adult who received the AZD1222 COVID-19 vaccine. The starting material was peripheral blood, obtained 28 days after the second AZD1222 dose. The chain combines TRBV6-1 with TRBJ2-4, with D maybe TRBD1 (6 bases). CDR3 DNA: TGTGCCAGCAGTGAAGCGCGTACAGGGTCGGACATTCAGTACTTC. Its translation: CASSEARTGSDIQYF.